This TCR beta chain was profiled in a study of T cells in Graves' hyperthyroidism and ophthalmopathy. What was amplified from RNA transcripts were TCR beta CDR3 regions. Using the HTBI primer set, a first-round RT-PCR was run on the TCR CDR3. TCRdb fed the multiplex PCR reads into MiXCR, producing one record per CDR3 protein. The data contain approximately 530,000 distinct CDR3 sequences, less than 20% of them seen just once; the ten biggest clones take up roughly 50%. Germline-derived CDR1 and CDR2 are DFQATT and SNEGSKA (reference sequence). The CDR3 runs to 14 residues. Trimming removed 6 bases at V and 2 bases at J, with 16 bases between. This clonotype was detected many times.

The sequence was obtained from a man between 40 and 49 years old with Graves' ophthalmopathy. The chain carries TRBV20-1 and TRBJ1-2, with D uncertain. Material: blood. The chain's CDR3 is CSATTSPGNYGYTF. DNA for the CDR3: TGCAGTGCCACAACGTCGCCGGGAAACTATGGCTACACCTTC.